The 16 T cell receptor beta chains below come from one sample, sequenced in a study of cytomegalovirus exposure and HLA in healthy donors. In the PCR, 60 Vbeta and 13 Jbeta primers were used. The data were produced by immunoSEQ multiplex PCR, yet TCRdb's version contains in-frame clones alone and is incomplete. The sample has under 95,000 clones, roughly 83% seen once. The specimen was PBMCs. The source of these receptors is a woman aged 40 to 50 in good health and CMV-seropositive.

The chain joins TRBV1 to TRBJ2-1; no check of the table's D call, TRBD2, against the DNA was made. TRBV1 is termed a pseudogene. This CDR3 is built from 15 residues. CDR3 in amino acids: CTSSQGTGGINEQFF. CDR3 bases: TGCACCAGCAGCCAAGGTACGGGGGGTATTAATGAGCAGTTCTTC.

V gene TRBV5-4 combines with J gene TRBJ2-3; 7 bases fit TRBD1. The germline V gene has CDR1 SGHNT and CDR2 YYREEE (reference sequence). V trimming: 4 bases; J trimming: 3 bases; junction bases outside the gene matches: 5. The CDR3 is 14 residues long. The CDR3 DNA is TGTGCCAGCAGCACCGGGACAGTAACAGATACGCAGTATTTT. This translates into CASSTGTVTDTQYF.

The rearrangement links TRBV9 to TRBJ2-1; D remains ambiguous. The CDR3 is 12 amino acids. In germline, CDR1 is SGDLS, CDR2 YYNGEE. Trimming shortened V by 3 bases and J by 6 bases, and 7 bases separated the two germline ends. The CDR3 region is CASSGASNEQFF. The CDR3 coding sequence is TGTGCCAGCAGCGGGGCCAGCAATGAGCAGTTCTTC. Combining the CDR3 with reference TRBV9 and TRBJ2-1 gives the whole variable domain DSGVTQTPKHLITATGQRVTLRCSPRSGDLSVYWYQQSLDQGLQFLIQYYNGEERAKGNILERFSAQQFPDLHSELNLSSLELGDSALYFCASSGASNEQFFGPGTRLTVL.

The chain joins TRBV6-1 to TRBJ2-5; TRBD1 agrees at 8 bases. This CDR3 has 13 residues. Germline V gene lookup returns CDR1 MNHNS and CDR2 SASEGT. V was clipped by 8 bases and J by 5 bases; unmatched bases: 7. The chain's CDR3 is CASVRQGAETQYF. The CDR3 DNA is TGTGCCAGCGTTCGGCAGGGGGCGGAGACCCAGTACTTC.

The rearrangement joins TRBV4-1 to TRBJ1-5; 7 bases agree with TRBD1. The junction had 11 bases not matched to a gene; V was cut back by 5 bases and J by 7 bases. The CDR3 has 15 residues. Germline V gene lookup returns CDR1 MGHRA and CDR2 YSYEKL. The chain's CDR3 is CASSSEDRSFQPQHF. Written as DNA, the CDR3 is TGCGCCAGCAGCTCCGAGGACAGGTCTTTCCAGCCCCAGCATTTT.

This chain links TRBV14 with TRBJ2-7; 8 bases line up with TRBD2. Germline loops: CDR1 SGHDN, CDR2 FVKESK. The ends lost 1 base at V and 4 bases at J; junction bases unmatched: 6. The CDR3 extends over 15 amino acids. CDR3: CASSQVSSGSYEQYF. Written as DNA, the CDR3 is TGTGCCAGCAGCCAAGTTAGCAGCGGGAGTTACGAGCAGTACTTC.

This chain connects TRBV28 to TRBJ2-7; D not certain. The CDR3 runs 14 residues. The germline gives CDR1 MDHEN, CDR2 SYDVKM. Trimming stripped 6 bases from V and 0 bases from J, with 12 bases between. This CDR3 is CASSLVGDSYEQYF. In nucleotides, the CDR3 is TGTGCCAGCAGCCTCGTTGGAGACTCCTACGAGCAGTACTTC.

The V call is TRBV5-1, the J call TRBJ2-7; D remains ambiguous. CDR3 length: 11 residues. V was pared by 2 bases and J by 5 bases, with 5 bases between. CDR1 is SGHRS and CDR2 is YFSETQ in the germline V gene. The CDR3 sequence is CASSLRDEQYF. As DNA, the CDR3 is TGCGCCAGCAGCTTACGGGACGAGCAGTACTTC.

This clone showed up just once. The chain uses TRBV5-5 and TRBJ1-1; 9 positions match TRBD1. The CDR3 consists of 14 residues. Germline V gives CDR1 SGHKS, CDR2 YYEKEE (reference sequence). V was pared by 4 bases and J by 6 bases, with 7 bases of the junction left unmatched. CDR3 coding DNA: TGTGCCAGCAGCGAACCTACAGGGGGCCCTGAAGCTTTCTTT. Translating it yields CASSEPTGGPEAFF.

In DNA, the CDR3 is TGTGCCAGCAGCGGGACTAGCGCAGATACGCAGTATTTT. It specifies CASSGTSADTQYF. The chain uses TRBV5-4 and TRBJ2-3; the match to TRBD2 covers 10 bases. Germline trimming cut 4 bases from V and 4 bases from J; bases unmatched to any gene: 0. CDR3 length: 13 amino acids. The germline V gene has CDR1 SGHNT and CDR2 YYREEE (reference sequence). The full variable domain, completed using reference TRBV5-4 and TRBJ2-3, is ETGVTQSPTHLIKTRGQQVTLRCSSQSGHNTVSWYQQALGQGPQFIFQYYREEENGRGNFPPRFSGLQFPNYSSELNVNALELDDSALYLCASSGTSADTQYFGPGTRLTVL.

This chain joins TRBV7-9 and TRBJ2-1, with D possibly being TRBD1 (6 bases). The CDR3 is 14 amino acids. V lost 0 bases and J lost 10, with 13 bases in between. Germline-derived CDR1 and CDR2 are SEHNR and FQNEAQ (reference sequence). The CDR3 nucleotides read TGTGCCAGCAGCTTAGCGTCGAGGCAGGGGGAGCAGTTCTTC. This sequence encodes CASSLASRQGEQFF.

The CDR3 DNA reads TGTGCCAGCAGCAAAGACTCGGGACTAGCGGGAGGACCCTACGAGCAGTACTTC. Protein product: CASSKDSGLAGGPYEQYF. The rearrangement links TRBV21-1 to TRBJ2-7; TRBD2, the D gene given by the table, was not confirmed from the DNA. TRBV21-1 is termed a pseudogene. This CDR3 region has 18 residues.

V and J are TRBV10-1 and TRBJ2-7; 12 positions match TRBD1. J gave up 5 bases and V 4 bases, and 21 bases lay outside the gene matches. The CDR3 runs to 20 residues. The germline CDR1 and CDR2 sequences are WNHNN and SYGVQD (reference sequence). The CDR3 loop is CASSVSREGTGGGSGDEQYF. CDR3 nucleotide sequence: TGCGCCAGCAGTGTATCGAGAGAAGGGACAGGGGGCGGGTCAGGAGACGAGCAGTACTTC.

The V call is TRBV15, the J call TRBJ2-5, with TRBD2 matching 14 bases. There are 17 residues in the CDR3. Looked up from germline, CDR1 is LNHNV and CDR2 is YYDKDF (reference sequence). The junction had 8 bases not matched to a gene; V was cut back by 1 base and J by 7 bases. The chain's CDR3 is CATSRVPGLAGEATQYF. CDR3 sequence (DNA): TGTGCCACCAGCAGAGTTCCGGGACTAGCGGGAGAGGCGACCCAGTACTTC.

The genes are TRBV6-5 and TRBJ2-1; TRBD2 matches at 11 bases. V lost 6 bases to trimming and J lost 5 bases; unmatched junction nucleotides: 3. The CDR3 is 14 residues long. Germline V gives CDR1 MNHEY, CDR2 SVGAGI. The CDR3 nucleotides read TGTGCCAGCAGCTTAGCGGGAGGGCACAATGAGCAGTTCTTC. Its protein is CASSLAGGHNEQFF.

This chain uses TRBV19 with TRBJ2-1; 11 bases agree with TRBD2. The CDR3 has 17 amino acids. Germline-derived CDR1 and CDR2 are LNHDA and SQIVND (reference sequence). V was pared by 7 bases and J by 6 bases, with 14 bases of the junction left unmatched. The CDR3 nucleotides read TGTGCCAGTAAACCCCCCGAATTAGCGGGAGGGCCCAATGAGCAGTTCTTC. It encodes CASKPPELAGGPNEQFF.